These T cell receptor beta chains were read from a single sample in a study of T cell responses to AZD1222 COVID-19 vaccine. The assay was immunoSEQ multiplex PCR, and TCRdb's table has in-frame clones only and misses some. Of about 170,000 clones in the sample, approximately 90% were seen once. This specimen consisted of peripheral blood, obtained on day 0 of AZD1222 vaccination. The receptors here all came from an adult in good health. CDR3s leave out the opening cysteine and the closing phenylalanine or tryptophan.

v_call: TRBV19
j_call: TRBJ2-2
cdr3_aa: ASRLVGGPEELF

v_call: TRBV9
j_call: TRBJ2-1
cdr3_aa: ASSVTGSYNEQF

v_call: TRBV5-4
j_call: TRBJ1-3
cdr3_aa: ASSPTPYSSGNTIY

v_call: TRBV6-5
j_call: TRBJ2-7
cdr3_aa: ASSRSGTGPYEQY

v_call: TRBV6-5
j_call: TRBJ2-5
cdr3_aa: ASISRAWETQY

v_call: TRBV24-1
j_call: TRBJ1-5
cdr3_aa: ATSDLSNQPQH

v_call: TRBV5-4
j_call: TRBJ2-5
cdr3_aa: ASSSQLAGGPETQY

v_call: TRBV6-5
j_call: TRBJ1-1
cdr3_aa: ASSYLANTEAF

v_call: TRBV6-6
j_call: TRBJ1-2
cdr3_aa: ASTTGTVYGYT

v_call: TRBV7-3
j_call: TRBJ1-1
cdr3_aa: ASSPERRTEAF

v_call: TRBV11-2
j_call: TRBJ1-3
cdr3_aa: ASSLGGVLSGNTIY

v_call: TRBV2
j_call: TRBJ1-2
cdr3_aa: ASSELEGRGYT

v_call: TRBV4-1
j_call: TRBJ2-1
cdr3_aa: ASSQVLAGGIYNEQF

v_call: TRBV9
j_call: TRBJ2-1
cdr3_aa: ASSKGGQQSNEQF

v_call: TRBV19
j_call: TRBJ2-5
cdr3_aa: ATYARGTETQY

v_call: TRBV12-3/TRBV12-4
j_call: TRBJ1-2
cdr3_aa: ASSPTGTGYT

v_call: TRBV21-1
j_call: TRBJ2-7
cdr3_aa: ASTPDREAYEQY

v_call: TRBV28
j_call: TRBJ1-6
cdr3_aa: ASRTYRGQNSPLH

v_call: TRBV9
j_call: TRBJ2-6
cdr3_aa: ASSVVSSGANVLT

v_call: TRBV11-3
j_call: TRBJ2-1
cdr3_aa: ASSLLGEVEQF

v_call: TRBV4-1
j_call: TRBJ1-2
cdr3_aa: ASSREDPSYSGYT

v_call: TRBV9
j_call: TRBJ1-2
cdr3_aa: ASSVVASGGYT

v_call: TRBV30
j_call: TRBJ1-5
cdr3_aa: AWSDTGGSGQPQH

v_call: TRBV29-1
j_call: TRBJ1-5
cdr3_aa: SVLAGDSNQPQH

v_call: TRBV3-1/TRBV3-2
j_call: TRBJ1-3
cdr3_aa: ACGKGVGNTIY

v_call: TRBV20-1
j_call: TRBJ2-3
cdr3_aa: SATLTDTQY

v_call: TRBV7-2
j_call: TRBJ2-5
cdr3_aa: ASSLAVGETQY

v_call: TRBV9
j_call: TRBJ2-3
cdr3_aa: ASSVGAGFLTDTQY

v_call: TRBV18
j_call: TRBJ2-2
cdr3_aa: ASSLGTGYTGELF

v_call: TRBV9
j_call: TRBJ1-3
cdr3_aa: ASSPGASGNTIY

v_call: TRBV29-1
j_call: TRBJ2-2
cdr3_aa: SVGPGGNGGELF

v_call: TRBV2
j_call: TRBJ1-2
cdr3_aa: ASREGGSGYT

v_call: TRBV5-6
j_call: TRBJ1-1
cdr3_aa: ASSLRGGTEAF

v_call: TRBV15
j_call: TRBJ2-5
cdr3_aa: ATSRGRLYQETQY

v_call: TRBV5-8
j_call: TRBJ1-5
cdr3_aa: ASSKWGGRKDSNQPQH

v_call: TRBV6-5
j_call: TRBJ1-1
cdr3_aa: ASSYWQLMNTEAF

v_call: TRBV7-3
j_call: TRBJ2-5
cdr3_aa: ASSWSGTSQETQY

v_call: TRBV20-1
j_call: TRBJ1-2
cdr3_aa: SASPPTVGYGYT

v_call: TRBV11-2
j_call: TRBJ1-1
cdr3_aa: ASSLGTGGGTEAF

v_call: TRBV5-5
j_call: TRBJ1-6
cdr3_aa: ASSLGPGTYNSPLH

v_call: TRBV27
j_call: TRBJ1-5
cdr3_aa: ASSPTQGIFNQPQH

v_call: TRBV7-9
j_call: TRBJ2-7
cdr3_aa: ASSLVASGEEQY

v_call: TRBV5-1
j_call: TRBJ1-1
cdr3_aa: ASSSQLTEAF

v_call: TRBV30
j_call: TRBJ1-1
cdr3_aa: AWSVLTPNTEAF

v_call: TRBV5-1
j_call: TRBJ1-2
cdr3_aa: ASSLESTRGYGYT